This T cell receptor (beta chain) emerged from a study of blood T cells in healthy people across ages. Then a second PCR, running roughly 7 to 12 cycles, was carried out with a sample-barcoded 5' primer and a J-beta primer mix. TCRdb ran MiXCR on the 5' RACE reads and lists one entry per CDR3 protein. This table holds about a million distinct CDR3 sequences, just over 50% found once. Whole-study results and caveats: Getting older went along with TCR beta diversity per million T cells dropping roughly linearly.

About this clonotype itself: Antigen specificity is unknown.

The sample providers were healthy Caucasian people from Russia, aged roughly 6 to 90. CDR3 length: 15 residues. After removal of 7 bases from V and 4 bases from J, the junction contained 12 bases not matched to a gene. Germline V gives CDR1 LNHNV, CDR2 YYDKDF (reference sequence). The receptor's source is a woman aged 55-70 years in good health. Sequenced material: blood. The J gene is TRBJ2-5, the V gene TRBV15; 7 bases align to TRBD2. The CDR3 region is CATKARGGSGETQYF. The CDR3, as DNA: TGTGCCACCAAGGCGCGTGGCGGGAGTGGAGAGACCCAGTACTTC.